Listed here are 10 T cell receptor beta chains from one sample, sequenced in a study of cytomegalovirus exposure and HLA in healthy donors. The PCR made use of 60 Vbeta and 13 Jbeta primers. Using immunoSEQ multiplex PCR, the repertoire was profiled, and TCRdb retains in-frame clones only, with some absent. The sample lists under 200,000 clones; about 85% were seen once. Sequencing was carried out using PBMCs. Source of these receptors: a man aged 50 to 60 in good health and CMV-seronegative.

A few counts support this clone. The CDR3 DNA sequence: TGTGCCAGTAAGCGGGACAGGGCGAACACCGGGGAGCTGTTTTTT. This translates into CASKRDRANTGELFF. The V call is TRBV19, the J call TRBJ2-2, with 9 bases identical to TRBD1. Germline assignment: CDR1 LNHDA and CDR2 SQIVND (reference sequence). This CDR3 spans 15 amino acids. The V segment lost 7 bases and the J segment 0 bases; nucleotides outside the gene matches: 3.

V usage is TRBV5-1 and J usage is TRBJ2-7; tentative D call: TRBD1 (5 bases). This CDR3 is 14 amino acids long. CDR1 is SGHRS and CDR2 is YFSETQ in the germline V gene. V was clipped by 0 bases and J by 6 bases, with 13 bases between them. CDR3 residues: CASSLDLGQPEQYF. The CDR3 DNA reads TGCGCCAGCAGCTTGGACCTGGGGCAGCCCGAGCAGTACTTC.

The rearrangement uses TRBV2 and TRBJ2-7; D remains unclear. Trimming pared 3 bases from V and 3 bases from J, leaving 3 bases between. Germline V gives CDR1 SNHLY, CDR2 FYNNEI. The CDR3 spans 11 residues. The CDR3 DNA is TGTGCCAGCAGTGACAGCTACGAGCAGTACTTC. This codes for CASSDSYEQYF.

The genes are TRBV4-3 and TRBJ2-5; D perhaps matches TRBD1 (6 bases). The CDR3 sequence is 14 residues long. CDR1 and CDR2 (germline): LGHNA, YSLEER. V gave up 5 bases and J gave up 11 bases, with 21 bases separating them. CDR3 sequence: CASSSELGAGEQYF. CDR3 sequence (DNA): TGCGCCAGCAGCTCGGAGCTGGGGGCAGGGGAGCAGTACTTC.

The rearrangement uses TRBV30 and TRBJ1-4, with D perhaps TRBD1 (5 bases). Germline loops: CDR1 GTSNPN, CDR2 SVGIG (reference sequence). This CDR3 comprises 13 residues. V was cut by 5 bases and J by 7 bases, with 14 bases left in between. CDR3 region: CAWGRGGSEKLFF. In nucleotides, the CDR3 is TGTGCCTGGGGCCGGGGGGGGAGTGAAAAACTGTTTTTT. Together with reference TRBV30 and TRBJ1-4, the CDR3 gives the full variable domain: SQTIHQWPATLVQPVGSPLSLECTVEGTSNPNLYWYRQAAGRGLQLLFYSVGIGQISSEVPQNLSASRPQDRQFILSSKKLLLSDSGFYLCAWGRGGSEKLFFGSGTQLSVL.

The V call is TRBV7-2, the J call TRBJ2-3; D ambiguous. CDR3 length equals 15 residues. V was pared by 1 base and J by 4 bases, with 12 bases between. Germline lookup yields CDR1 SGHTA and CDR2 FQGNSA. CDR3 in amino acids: CASSLGPTAPDTQYF. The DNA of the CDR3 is TGTGCCAGCAGCTTAGGTCCCACAGCACCAGATACGCAGTATTTT.

CDR3 coding DNA: TGTGCCATCAGTTCCGGACAGGGGGAGGTCTACGAGCAGTACTTC. It yields the protein CAISSGQGEVYEQYF. The chain recombines TRBV10-3 with TRBJ2-7; 10 nucleotides align to TRBD1. Germline CDR1 ENHRY, CDR2 SYGVKD. V gave up 5 bases and J gave up 3 bases; unmatched junction bases: 7. The CDR3 is 15 residues long.

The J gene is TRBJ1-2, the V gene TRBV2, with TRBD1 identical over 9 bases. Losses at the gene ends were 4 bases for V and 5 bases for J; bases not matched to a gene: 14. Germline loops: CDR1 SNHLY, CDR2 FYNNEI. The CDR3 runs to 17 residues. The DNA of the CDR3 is TGTGCCAGCAGTGCCCTCGGACAGGGGAACCTTGGGTATGGCTACACCTTC. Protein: CASSALGQGNLGYGYTF.

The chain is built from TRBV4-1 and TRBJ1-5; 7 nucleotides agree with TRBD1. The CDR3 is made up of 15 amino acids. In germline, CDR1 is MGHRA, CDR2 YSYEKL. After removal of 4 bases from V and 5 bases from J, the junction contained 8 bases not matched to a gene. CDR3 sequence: CASSLQPGQDQPQHF. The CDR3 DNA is TGCGCCAGCAGCCTACAACCCGGACAGGATCAGCCCCAGCATTTT.

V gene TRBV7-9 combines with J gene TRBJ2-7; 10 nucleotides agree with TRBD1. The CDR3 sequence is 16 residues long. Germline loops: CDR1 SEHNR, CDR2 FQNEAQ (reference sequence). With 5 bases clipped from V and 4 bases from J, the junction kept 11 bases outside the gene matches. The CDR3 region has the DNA TGTGCCAGCAGCGCCCCCCGGGACAGGGGTACGTACGAGCAGTACTTC. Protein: CASSAPRDRGTYEQYF.